These 12 T cell receptor beta chains originate from one sample sequenced in a study of human versus mouse CDR3 diversity and MHC coevolution. The repertoire was sequenced with immunoSEQ multiplex PCR; TCRdb's copy has only in-frame clones and lacks some. The table shows tens of thousands of clones, with about 94% occurring only once. Sequenced input: naive CD4+ T cells from blood. Subset described: CD45RO-negative CD62L-positive naive CD4 T cells. The receptors here all came from a person aged 30 to 69 in good health.

V is TRBV6-5 and J is TRBJ1-5, with a weak D call TRBD1 (5 bases). This CDR3 is 14 amino acids long. V dropped 8 bases and J dropped 2 bases, with 13 bases sitting between them. Germline CDR1 and CDR2: MNHEY and SVGAGI. This CDR3 reads CASRGILGNQPQHF. The CDR3 DNA sequence: TGTGCCAGCCGGGGGATATTGGGCAATCAGCCCCAGCATTTT.

The chain links TRBV5-4 to TRBJ2-5; D not resolved. The CDR3 loop spans 12 amino acids. The germline V gene has CDR1 SGHNT and CDR2 YYREEE (reference sequence). The V gene lost 2 bases and the J gene lost 4 bases, with 6 bases spanning the gap. CDR3 protein: CASSLSGETQYF. In DNA, the CDR3 is TGTGCCAGCAGCTTATCGGGAGAGACCCAGTACTTC.

The chain links TRBV5-8 to TRBJ2-1, with a weak D call TRBD1 (6 bases). This CDR3 has 17 amino acids. Germline CDR1 and CDR2: SGHTS and YDEGEE. The V end lost 6 bases, the J end lost 4 bases, and 23 bases lay between the germline ends. The CDR3 protein is CASTIGWDGTSYNEQFF. CDR3 DNA: TGTGCCAGCACCATTGGCTGGGACGGGACATCGTACAATGAGCAGTTCTTC.

Details on this clone: Other nucleotide sequences in the sample specify the same CDR3. V and J are TRBV7-2 and TRBJ1-1; 7 bases fit TRBD1. The CDR3 spans 14 residues. Looked up from germline, CDR1 is SGHTA and CDR2 is FQGNSA. V dropped 5 bases and J dropped 5; count of bases not matched to a gene: 8. CDR3 loop: CASSTRQGRTEAFF. CDR3 in DNA: TGTGCCAGCAGCACCCGACAGGGAAGGACTGAAGCTTTCTTT. Filled out from reference TRBV7-2 and TRBJ1-1, the complete variable domain reads GAGVSQSPSNKVTEKGKDVELRCDPISGHTALYWYRQSLGQGLEFLIYFQGNSAPDKSGLPSDRFSAERTGGSVSTLTIQRTQQEDSAVYLCASSTRQGRTEAFFGQGTRLTVV.

The rearrangement joins TRBV9 to TRBJ2-3, with 7 bases aligning to TRBD2. The CDR3 is made up of 15 amino acids. V was pared by 4 bases and J by 1 base, with 6 bases of the junction left unmatched. In germline, CDR1 is SGDLS, CDR2 YYNGEE. Written as DNA, the CDR3 is TGTGCCAGCAGCCTAGGACTAGTCCGCACAGATACGCAGTATTTT. Its protein is CASSLGLVRTDTQYF. The variable domain in full, completed from reference TRBV9 and TRBJ2-3, reads DSGVTQTPKHLITATGQRVTLRCSPRSGDLSVYWYQQSLDQGLQFLIQYYNGEERAKGNILERFSAQQFPDLHSELNLSSLELGDSALYFCASSLGLVRTDTQYFGPGTRLTVL.

V and J are TRBV19 and TRBJ2-2; D is possibly TRBD2 (6 bases). The CDR3 has 16 residues. Per the germline V gene, CDR1 is LNHDA and CDR2 is SQIVND (reference sequence). V lost 3 bases, J lost 5 bases, and 16 bases lay in between. The CDR3 here is CASSIGPGVGTGELFF. As DNA, the CDR3 is TGTGCCAGTAGTATTGGGCCGGGGGTGGGAACCGGGGAGCTGTTTTTT.

The gene calls are TRBV9 and TRBJ1-5; D ambiguous. The germline V gene has CDR1 SGDLS and CDR2 YYNGEE. CDR3 length: 15 amino acids. Between the trimmed V and J ends, which lost 0 bases and 4 bases, there was a span of 11 bases. As DNA, the CDR3 is TGTGCCAGCAGCGTAGGGTCGGGGAGTAATCAGCCCCAGCATTTT. It codes for CASSVGSGSNQPQHF.

The chain employs TRBV7-9 and TRBJ1-2, with D unclear. The V end was cut by 2 bases, the J end by 5 bases, with 12 bases between. CDR3 length: 14 residues. Germline V gene sequence: CDR1 SEHNR, CDR2 FQNEAQ (reference sequence). CDR3 loop: CASSLPSASYGYTF. The CDR3 nucleotides read TGTGCCAGCAGCTTACCTAGTGCCTCTTATGGCTACACCTTC.

This sequence joins TRBV28 and TRBJ2-7, with D tentatively TRBD2 (6 bases). From germline, CDR1 is MDHEN and CDR2 SYDVKM. The CDR3 covers 14 residues. V gave up 7 bases and J gave up 2 bases, with 15 bases separating them. The CDR3 nucleotides read TGTGCCAGCAACCGGGGCGGGACTCCCTACGAGCAGTACTTC. It translates to CASNRGGTPYEQYF.

V usage is TRBV10-3 and J usage is TRBJ2-7; D is perhaps TRBD2 (5 bases). Trimming took 3 bases from V and 2 from J, leaving 14 bases between them. The CDR3 consists of 15 residues. Germline V gene data show CDR1 as ENHRY and CDR2 as SYGVKD. The CDR3 reads CAISDSTQTTYEQYF. As DNA, the CDR3 is TGTGCCATCAGTGACTCCACCCAGACTACCTACGAGCAGTACTTC.

The chain is built from TRBV6-1 and TRBJ1-2; weak D call: TRBD1 (5 bases). The V end lost 5 bases, the J end lost 5 bases, and 15 bases lay between the germline ends. The CDR3 has 14 amino acids. CDR1 and CDR2 from the germline V gene are MNHNS and SASEGT. Here the CDR3 reads CASSSWRGEYGYTF. The DNA of the CDR3 is TGTGCCAGCAGTTCCTGGCGGGGGGAATATGGCTACACCTTC.

The V and J genes are TRBV5-1 and TRBJ2-1; D is uncertain. Deletions cut 0 bases from V and 9 bases from J, with 13 bases between. There are 14 residues in the CDR3. Looked up from germline, CDR1 is SGHRS and CDR2 is YFSETQ. CDR3 DNA: TGCGCCAGCAGCTTGGCGCAGGCCATGGGTGAGCAGTTCTTC. The encoded protein is CASSLAQAMGEQFF.